This TCR beta chain emerged from a study of immune heterogeneity within non-small cell lung tumors. Study background: Of all tumors, 4 turned out to be squamous cell carcinomas, some 10 were non-squamous carcinomas and 1 was not otherwise specified.

By frequency in the sample, this clonotype is medium-sized. The antigen is not known. Study-wide results and limits: Dominant CDR3 beta clonotypes repeated across a patient's tumor loci, while different loci held unique high-frequency clones.

Per sample, about 610 ng of bulk tumor genomic DNA was the template used. Biopsies that were spaced far apart were taken, several per primary tumor, during surgery. Patients underwent curative surgery for non-small cell lung cancer (untreated and newly diagnosed). Multiplex PCR (32 V and 13 J primers) was used to amplify the TCR beta CDR3. TCRdb used MiXCR to reprocess the multiplex PCR reads, holding one entry per CDR3 protein. Counted here are around 23,000 distinct CDR3 sequences, 25% to 30% occurring once; the ten biggest clones make up roughly 3.5%. The sample consisted of lung tumor tissue. The TCR originated in a man between 40 and 49 years old with non-small cell lung cancer.

CDR3 DNA: TGTGCCAGCGCCCTCAGACAACATTCACCCCTCCACTTT. It encodes CASALRQHSPLHF. The gene calls are TRBV28 and TRBJ1-6; D gene uncertain. The CDR3 totals 13 residues. In germline, CDR1 is MDHEN, CDR2 SYDVKM. V was cut by 8 bases and J by 8 bases, with 13 bases left in between.